The clone carrying this TCR beta chain was observed many times. Its specificity is not known. Unique molecular identifiers were built into the TCRbeta library. TCRdb analysed the PCR reads with MiXCR anew, one entry per CDR3 protein. Among 580,000 or so distinct CDR3 sequences, 23% were seen once, and the ten largest hold 13% to 15%. This specimen belongs to a study of T-cell reconstitution after alpha-beta-depleted transplantation in children. Per germline, CDR1 SGHTA and CDR2 FQGNSA. V trimming: 1 base; J trimming: 4 bases; junction bases outside the gene matches: 4. This CDR3 spans 14 amino acids. Study-level findings and limits: The study traced high day-60 TCRbeta diversity in some patients to surviving recipient T cells and thymic progenitors. Reports say that about two months after transplant, the alpha-beta T cells came out of several hundred graft clones that had expanded. Newly generated T cells supplied most T-cell counts and diversity one year post-transplant.

The clonotype originates from a boy younger than two who had a stem cell transplant for acute myeloid leukemia, so the T cells may come from the graft donor. This chain joins TRBV7-2 and TRBJ2-7, with 7 bases matching TRBD1. This material consisted of PBMCs, mostly from graft donor cells, taken 360 days after TCRalphabeta/CD19-depleted stem cell transplant. DNA of the CDR3: TGTGCCAGCAGCTTAGGAGGGGGCGGGTACGAGCAGTACTTC. Residues: CASSLGGGGYEQYF.